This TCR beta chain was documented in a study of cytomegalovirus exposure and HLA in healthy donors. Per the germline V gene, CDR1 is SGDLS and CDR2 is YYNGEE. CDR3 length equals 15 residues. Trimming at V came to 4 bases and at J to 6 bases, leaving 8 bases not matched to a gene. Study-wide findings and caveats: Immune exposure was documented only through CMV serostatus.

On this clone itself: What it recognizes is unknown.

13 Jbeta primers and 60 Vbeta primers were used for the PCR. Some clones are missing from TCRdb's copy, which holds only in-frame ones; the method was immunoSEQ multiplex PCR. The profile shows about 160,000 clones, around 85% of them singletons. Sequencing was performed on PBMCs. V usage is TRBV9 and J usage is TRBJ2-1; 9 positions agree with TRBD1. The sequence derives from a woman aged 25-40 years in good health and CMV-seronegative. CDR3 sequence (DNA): TGTGCCAGCAGCATCGGGACAGGGATCTTCAATGAGCAGTTCTTC. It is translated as CASSIGTGIFNEQFF.